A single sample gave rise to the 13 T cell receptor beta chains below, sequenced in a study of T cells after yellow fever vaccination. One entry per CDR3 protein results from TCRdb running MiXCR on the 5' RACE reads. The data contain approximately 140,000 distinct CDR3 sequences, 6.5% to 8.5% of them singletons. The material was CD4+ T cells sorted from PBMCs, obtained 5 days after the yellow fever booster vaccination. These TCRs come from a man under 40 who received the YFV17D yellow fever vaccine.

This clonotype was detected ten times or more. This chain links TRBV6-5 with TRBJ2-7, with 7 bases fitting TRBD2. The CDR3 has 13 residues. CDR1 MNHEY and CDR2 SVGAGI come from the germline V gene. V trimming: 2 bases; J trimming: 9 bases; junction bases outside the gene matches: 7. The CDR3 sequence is CASSYGRRERQYF. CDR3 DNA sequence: TGTGCCAGCAGTTACGGCCGGCGGGAGCGGCAGTACTTC.

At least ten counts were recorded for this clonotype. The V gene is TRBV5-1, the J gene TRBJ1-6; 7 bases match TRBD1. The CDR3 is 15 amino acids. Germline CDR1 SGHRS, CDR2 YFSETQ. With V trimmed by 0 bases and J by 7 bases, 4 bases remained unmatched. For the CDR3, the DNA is TGCGCCAGCAGCTTGGACAGGGGTGGAAATTCACCCCTCCACTTT. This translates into CASSLDRGGNSPLHF.

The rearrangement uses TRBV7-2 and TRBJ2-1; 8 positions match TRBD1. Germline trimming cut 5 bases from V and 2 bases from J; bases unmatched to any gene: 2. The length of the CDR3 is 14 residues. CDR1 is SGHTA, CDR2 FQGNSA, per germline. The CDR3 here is CASSGQGPYNEQFF. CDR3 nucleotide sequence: TGTGCCAGCAGCGGACAGGGACCCTACAATGAGCAGTTCTTC.

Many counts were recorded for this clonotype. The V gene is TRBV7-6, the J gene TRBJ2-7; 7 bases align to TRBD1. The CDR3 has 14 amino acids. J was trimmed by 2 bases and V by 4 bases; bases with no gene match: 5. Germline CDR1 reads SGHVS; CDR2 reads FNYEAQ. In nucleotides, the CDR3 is TGTGCCAGCAGCTCCAGACAGGGAACCTACGAGCAGTACTTC. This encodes CASSSRQGTYEQYF.

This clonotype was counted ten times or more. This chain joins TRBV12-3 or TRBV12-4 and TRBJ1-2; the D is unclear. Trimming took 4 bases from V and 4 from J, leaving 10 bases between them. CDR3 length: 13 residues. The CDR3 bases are TGTGCCAGCAGTTCTGGTGCCGGCTATGGCTACACCTTC. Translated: CASSSGAGYGYTF.

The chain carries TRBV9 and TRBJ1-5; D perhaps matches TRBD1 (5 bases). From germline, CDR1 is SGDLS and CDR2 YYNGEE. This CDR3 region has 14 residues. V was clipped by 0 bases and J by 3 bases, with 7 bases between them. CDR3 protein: CASSVDGANQPQHF. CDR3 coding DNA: TGTGCCAGCAGCGTAGACGGGGCCAATCAGCCCCAGCATTTT.

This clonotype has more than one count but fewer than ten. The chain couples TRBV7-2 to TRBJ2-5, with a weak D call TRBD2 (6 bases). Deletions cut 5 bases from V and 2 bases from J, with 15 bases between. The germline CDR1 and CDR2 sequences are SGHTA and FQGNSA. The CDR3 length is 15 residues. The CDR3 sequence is CASSPVWGLQETQYF. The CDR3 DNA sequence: TGTGCCAGCAGCCCCGTCTGGGGACTTCAAGAGACCCAGTACTTC.

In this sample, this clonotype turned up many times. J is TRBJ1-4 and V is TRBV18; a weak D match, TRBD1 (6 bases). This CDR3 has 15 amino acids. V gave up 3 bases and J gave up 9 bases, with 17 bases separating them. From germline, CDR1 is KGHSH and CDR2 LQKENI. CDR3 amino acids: CASSPRADGGQKLFF. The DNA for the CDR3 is TGTGCCAGCTCACCCCGGGCCGACGGGGGGCAAAAACTGTTTTTT.

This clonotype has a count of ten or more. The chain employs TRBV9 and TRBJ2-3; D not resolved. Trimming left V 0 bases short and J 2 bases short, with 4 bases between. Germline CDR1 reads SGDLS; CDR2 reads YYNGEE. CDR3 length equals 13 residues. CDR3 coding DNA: TGTGCCAGCAGCGTAGATCTCACAGATACGCAGTATTTT. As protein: CASSVDLTDTQYF.

The CDR3 here is CASKAVGKTQYF. The DNA of the CDR3 is TGTGCCAGCAAAGCCGTTGGAAAGACCCAGTACTTC. V is TRBV28 and J is TRBJ2-5; D is ambiguous. Germline V gene sequence: CDR1 MDHEN, CDR2 SYDVKM. The V and J ends lost 7 bases and 6 bases respectively, with 12 bases between them. This CDR3 is built from 12 residues.

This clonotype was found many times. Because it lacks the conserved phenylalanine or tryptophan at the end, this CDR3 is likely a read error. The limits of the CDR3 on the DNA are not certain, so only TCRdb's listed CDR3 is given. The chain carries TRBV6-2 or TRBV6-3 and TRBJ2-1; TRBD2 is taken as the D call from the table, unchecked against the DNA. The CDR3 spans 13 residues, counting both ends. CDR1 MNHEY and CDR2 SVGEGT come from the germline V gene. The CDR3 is CASSYSTSGSFVV.

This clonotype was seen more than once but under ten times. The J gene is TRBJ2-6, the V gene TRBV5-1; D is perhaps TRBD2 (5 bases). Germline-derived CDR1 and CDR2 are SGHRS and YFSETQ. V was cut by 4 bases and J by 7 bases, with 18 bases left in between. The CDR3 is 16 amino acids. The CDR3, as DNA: TGCGCCAGCAGCCCCCGGGGTGGCCCCGGCGCCAACGTCCTGACTTTC. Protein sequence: CASSPRGGPGANVLTF.

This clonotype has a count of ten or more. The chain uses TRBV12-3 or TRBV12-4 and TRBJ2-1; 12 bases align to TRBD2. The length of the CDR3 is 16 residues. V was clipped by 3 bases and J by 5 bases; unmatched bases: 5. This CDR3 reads CASSFKGLAGDNEQFF. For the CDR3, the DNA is TGTGCCAGCAGTTTCAAGGGACTAGCGGGTGACAATGAGCAGTTCTTC.